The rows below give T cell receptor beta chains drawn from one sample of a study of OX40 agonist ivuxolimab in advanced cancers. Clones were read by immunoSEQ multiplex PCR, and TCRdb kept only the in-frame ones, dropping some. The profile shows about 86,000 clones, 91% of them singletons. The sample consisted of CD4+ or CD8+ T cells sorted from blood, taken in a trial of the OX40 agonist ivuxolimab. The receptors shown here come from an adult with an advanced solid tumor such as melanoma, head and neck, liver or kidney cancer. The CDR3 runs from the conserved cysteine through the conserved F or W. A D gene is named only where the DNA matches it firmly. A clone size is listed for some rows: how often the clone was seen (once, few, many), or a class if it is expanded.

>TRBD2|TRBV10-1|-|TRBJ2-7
CASTGLAGPSSYEQYF
TGCGCCAGCACGGGACTAGCGGGACCGAGCTCCTACGAGCAGTACTTC
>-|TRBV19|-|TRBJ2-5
CASSDRDKQETQYF
TGTGCCAGTAGCGATCGGGACAAGCAAGAGACCCAGTACTTC
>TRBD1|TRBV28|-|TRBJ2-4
CATADREGKNIQYF
TGTGCCACCGCCGACAGGGAAGGGAAAAACATTCAGTACTTC
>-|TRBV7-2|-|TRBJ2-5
CASSAVRETQYF
TGTGCCAGCAGCGCTGTTCGAGAGACCCAGTACTTC
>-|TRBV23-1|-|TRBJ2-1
CASSQSGRPNEQFF
TGCGCCAGCAGCCAGAGTGGCAGGCCCAATGAGCAGTTCTTC
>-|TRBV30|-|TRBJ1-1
CAWSEQPNTEAFF
TGTGCCTGGAGTGAACAGCCGAACACTGAAGCTTTCTTT
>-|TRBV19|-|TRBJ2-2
CASVLGGELFF
TGTGCCAGTGTCCTGGGGGGGGAGCTGTTTTTT
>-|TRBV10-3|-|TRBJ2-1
CAISGGHNEQFF
TGTGCCATCAGTGGGGGTCACAATGAGCAGTTCTTC
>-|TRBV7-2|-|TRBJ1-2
CASRSGRSWEIYGYTF
TGTGCCAGCAGGTCGGGGCGGAGCTGGGAGATCTATGGCTACACCTTC
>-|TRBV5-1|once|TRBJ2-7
CASSLRTDSYEQYF
TGCGCCAGCAGCCTCCGGACGGACTCCTACGAGCAGTACTTC
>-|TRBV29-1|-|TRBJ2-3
CSASQGTTDTQYF
TGCAGCGCGTCACAGGGTACCACAGATACGCAGTATTTT
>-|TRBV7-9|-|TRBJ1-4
CASSPPSSVEKLFF
TGTGCCAGCAGCCCACCATCGTCGGTTGAAAAACTGTTTTTT
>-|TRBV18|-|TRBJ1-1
CASSPKDLEGTEAFF
TGTGCCAGCTCACCGAAGGACCTGGAAGGAACTGAAGCTTTCTTT
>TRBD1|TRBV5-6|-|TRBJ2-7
CASSPLADRAVYEQYF
TGTGCCAGCAGTCCACTCGCGGACAGGGCGGTCTACGAGCAGTACTTC
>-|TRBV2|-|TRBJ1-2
CASSLDSGTGYTF
TGTGCCAGCAGTTTGGACTCCGGGACAGGCTACACCTTC
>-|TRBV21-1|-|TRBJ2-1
CASSKDGRSSYNEQFF
TGTGCCAGCAGCAAAGATGGAAGGAGCTCCTACAATGAGCAGTTCTTC
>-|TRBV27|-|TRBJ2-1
CASSGGGNEQFF
TGTGCCAGCAGTGGAGGGGGGAATGAGCAGTTCTTC
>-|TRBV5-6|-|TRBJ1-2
CASSLQGPPVGYTF
TGTGCCAGCAGCTTGCAAGGGCCTCCAGTCGGCTACACCTTC
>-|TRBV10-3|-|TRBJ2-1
CATSPQEEHNEQFF
TGTGCCACCTCTCCTCAGGAGGAACACAATGAGCAGTTCTTC
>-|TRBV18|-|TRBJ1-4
CASSPPGPFGEKLFF
TGTGCCAGCTCACCACCGGGGCCTTTTGGGGAAAAACTGTTTTTT
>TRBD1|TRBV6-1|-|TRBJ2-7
CASSEEGRGSDEQYF
TGTGCCAGCAGTGAAGAGGGCAGGGGGAGCGACGAGCAGTACTTC
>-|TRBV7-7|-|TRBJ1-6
CASSLTIYNSPLHF
TGTGCTAGCAGCTTAACAATCTATAATTCACCCCTCCACTTT
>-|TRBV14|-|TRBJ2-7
CASSHTPYEQYF
TGTGCCAGCAGCCACACGCCCTACGAGCAGTACTTC
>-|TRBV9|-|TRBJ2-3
CASNYGGAASTDTQYF
TGTGCCAGCAACTATGGCGGGGCTGCTAGCACAGATACGCAGTATTTT
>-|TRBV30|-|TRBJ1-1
CAWSQAYGDTEAFF
TGTGCCTGGAGTCAAGCCTACGGGGACACTGAAGCTTTCTTT
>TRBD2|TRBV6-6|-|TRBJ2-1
CASSRTSVEQFF
TGTGCCAGCAGTCGGACTAGCGTTGAGCAGTTCTTC
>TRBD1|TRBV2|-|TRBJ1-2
CASREWTGGSLDGYTF
TGTGCCAGCAGAGAATGGACAGGGGGCTCCTTGGATGGCTACACCTTC
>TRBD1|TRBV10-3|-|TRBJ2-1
CAIQGTGGRNEQFF
TGTGCCATCCAGGGGACAGGGGGCAGGAATGAGCAGTTCTTC
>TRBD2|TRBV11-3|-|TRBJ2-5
CASSLVLAEETQYF
TGTGCCAGCAGCTTAGTCCTAGCGGAAGAGACCCAGTACTTC
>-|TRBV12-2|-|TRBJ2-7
CASRLDSGNYEQYF
TGTGCAAGTCGCTTAGACAGCGGGAACTACGAGCAGTACTTC
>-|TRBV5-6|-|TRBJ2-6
CASSFFSHSGANVLTF
TGTGCCAGCAGCTTTTTCAGCCACTCTGGGGCCAACGTCCTGACTTTC
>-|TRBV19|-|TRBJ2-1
CASSYRYDEQFF
TGTGCCAGTAGTTACAGGTACGATGAGCAGTTCTTC
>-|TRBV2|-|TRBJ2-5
CASNRDREETQYF
TGTGCCAGCAATCGGGATAGGGAAGAGACCCAGTACTTC
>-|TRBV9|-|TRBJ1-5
CASSVWGDQPQHF
TGTGCCAGCAGCGTATGGGGTGATCAGCCCCAGCATTTT
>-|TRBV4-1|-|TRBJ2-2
CASSQGASGELFF
TGCGCCAGCAGCCAAGGGGCCAGCGGGGAGCTGTTTTTT
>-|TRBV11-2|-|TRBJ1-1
CASSFFGQTNTEAFF
TGTGCCAGCAGCTTTTTCGGTCAGACGAACACTGAAGCTTTCTTT
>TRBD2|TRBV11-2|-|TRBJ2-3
CASLPVAGGLTDTQYF
TGTGCCAGCCTGCCGGTGGCGGGAGGACTAACAGATACGCAGTATTTT
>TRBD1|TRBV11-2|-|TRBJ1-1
CASSLVMGQPNTEAFF
TGTGCCAGCAGCTTAGTCATGGGACAGCCTAACACTGAAGCTTTCTTT
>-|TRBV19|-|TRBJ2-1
CASSIGPRDNYNEQFF
TGTGCCAGTAGTATAGGCCCCCGGGACAACTACAATGAGCAGTTCTTC
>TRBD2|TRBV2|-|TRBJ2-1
CASALAGAVNEQFF
TGTGCCAGCGCTCTAGCGGGAGCGGTCAATGAGCAGTTCTTC
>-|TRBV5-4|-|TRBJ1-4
CASSLGGATNEKLFF
TGTGCCAGCAGCTTGGGGGGTGCAACTAATGAAAAACTGTTTTTT
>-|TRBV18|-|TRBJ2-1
CASSPRYNEQFF
TGTGCCAGCTCACCACGCTACAATGAGCAGTTCTTC
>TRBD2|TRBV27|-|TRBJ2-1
CASSPSGGGNEQFF
TGTGCCAGCAGTCCATCCGGGGGGGGCAATGAGCAGTTCTTC
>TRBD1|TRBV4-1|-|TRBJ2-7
CASSYDRDAYEQYF
TGCGCCAGCAGCTACGACAGGGACGCCTACGAGCAGTACTTC
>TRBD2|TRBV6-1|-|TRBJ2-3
CASSEGWAGGPADTQYF
TGTGCCAGCAGTGAAGGTTGGGCGGGAGGGCCCGCAGATACGCAGTATTTT
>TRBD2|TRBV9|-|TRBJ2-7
CASSVEVAGTYEQYF
TGTGCCAGCAGCGTAGAGGTAGCGGGGACCTACGAGCAGTACTTC
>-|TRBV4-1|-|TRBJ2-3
CASSQRTGSTDTQYF
TGCGCCAGCAGCCAACGTACAGGAAGCACAGATACGCAGTATTTT
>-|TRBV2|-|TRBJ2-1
CASSEARLGQFF
TGTGCCAGCAGTGAAGCGCGCCTGGGGCAGTTCTTC
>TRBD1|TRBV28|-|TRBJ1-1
CASRDDRTGRMDTEAFF
TGTGCCAGCAGGGACGATAGGACAGGGAGGATGGACACTGAAGCTTTCTTT
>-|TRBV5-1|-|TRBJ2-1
CASSLRLGKEDNEQFF
TGCGCCAGCAGCTTGCGTCTAGGGAAGGAAGACAATGAGCAGTTCTTC
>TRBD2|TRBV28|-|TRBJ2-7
CASSPLAGGSYEQYF
TGTGCCAGCAGTCCTCTAGCGGGAGGGTCCTACGAGCAGTACTTC
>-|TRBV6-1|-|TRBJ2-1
CASSELKGSSYNEQFF
TGTGCCAGCAGTGAACTTAAGGGAAGCTCCTACAATGAGCAGTTCTTC
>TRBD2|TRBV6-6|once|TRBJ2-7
CASSYSRLAATYEQYF
TGTGCCAGCAGTTACTCTAGACTAGCGGCGACCTACGAGCAGTACTTC
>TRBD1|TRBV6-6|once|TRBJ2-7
CASSRDSNLSYEQYF
TGTGCCAGCAGTCGGGACAGCAACCTCTCCTACGAGCAGTACTTC
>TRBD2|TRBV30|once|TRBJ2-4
CAWSVGGSLAKNIQYF
TGTGCCTGGAGTGTTGGCGGGAGCCTAGCCAAAAACATTCAGTACTTC
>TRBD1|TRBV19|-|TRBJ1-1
CASSRGQGITEAFF
TGTGCCAGTAGTAGGGGACAGGGGATCACTGAAGCTTTCTTT
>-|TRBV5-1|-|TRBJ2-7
CASSLTVAEGLYEQYF
TGCGCCAGCAGCTTGACTGTAGCGGAGGGCCTGTACGAGCAGTACTTC